A single T cell receptor (beta chain) is shown here with its context. Only in-frame clones appear in the TCRdb table, and some are missing; sequencing was by immunoSEQ multiplex PCR. The sample lists about 24,000 clones, 78% seen once, with 8.5% to 10% in the top ten. This sample was taken from a study of cytotoxic CD8 clonotypes in ibrutinib-treated CLL. This receptor was taken from a human donor with chronic lymphocytic leukemia. The source material was PBMCs, sampled before ibrutinib treatment.

The CDR3 loop is CASSEGSGRIAKNIQYF. Written as DNA, the CDR3 is TGTGCCAGCAGTGAAGGTAGCGGGAGGATAGCCAAAAACATTCAGTACTTC. The chain couples TRBV6-1 to TRBJ2-4; 10 bases are shared with TRBD2. The CDR3 spans 17 residues. Germline assignment: CDR1 MNHNS and CDR2 SASEGT. J was trimmed by 0 bases and V by 1 base; bases with no gene match: 3.